This T cell receptor beta chain is from a study of T cell repertoires in cytomegalovirus infection. This clonotype was found a few times. Germline-derived CDR1 and CDR2 are SNHLY and FYNNEI. V shed 6 bases and J 8 bases; nucleotides not matched to a gene: 9. This CDR3 has 13 amino acids. TCRdb fed the reads into MiXCR, producing one record per CDR3 protein. The sample has roughly 230,000 distinct CDR3 sequences, 15% to 20% seen once. Sequenced: CD8+ T cells from PBMCs. The sequence derives from a human donor in good health (CMV status not recorded). Some clones in this sample may be carry-over from other donors' samples. The V call is TRBV2, the J call TRBJ1-2, with 7 bases aligning to TRBD1. CDR3 amino acids: CASRNRGSGGYTF. The DNA for the CDR3 is TGTGCCAGCAGGAACAGGGGTTCAGGGGGCTACACCTTC.